The clone carrying this T cell receptor (beta chain) has only one observation. These data are taken from a study of control samples from healthy donors and cancer patients. Only in-frame clones appear in the TCRdb table, and some are missing; sequencing was by immunoSEQ multiplex PCR. The data show about 130,000 clones, around 93% seen once. In germline, CDR1 is SNHLY, CDR2 FYNNEI. V was clipped by 3 bases and J by 6 bases, with 7 bases between them. The CDR3 is made up of 12 amino acids. The rearrangement uses TRBV2 and TRBJ2-3; D is unclear. The TCR comes from a woman between 50 and 59 years old in good health. Sequenced sample: blood. The CDR3 sequence is CASSERRDTQYF. The CDR3 DNA sequence: TGTGCCAGCAGTGAGCGACGGGATACGCAGTATTTT.